The 22 T cell receptor beta chains given below trace back to one sample, sequenced in a study of T-cell reconstitution after alpha-beta-depleted transplantation in children. Library preparation (for TCRbeta) was performed with unique molecular identifiers. Via MiXCR, TCRdb re-called the PCR reads, giving one row per CDR3 protein. The profile covers 380,000 or so distinct CDR3 sequences, with roughly 14% appearing a single time and about 4.5% taken by the ten largest. The specimen comprised PBMCs, sampled from the stem cell graft. Source of these receptors: a human donor who donated a stem cell graft to a child with Fanconi anemia.

This clonotype has a handful of counts. The rearrangement uses TRBV7-6 and TRBJ1-1; TRBD1 matches 8 bases. The CDR3 totals 16 residues. The V gene end was trimmed by 2 bases and the J gene end by 1 base; junction bases not matched to a gene: 6. The germline CDR1 and CDR2 sequences are SGHVS and FNYEAQ. CDR3 bases: TGTGCCAGCAGCTTACAAATAGGACAGGGGAACACTGAAGCTTTCTTT. Residues: CASSLQIGQGNTEAFF.

J is TRBJ1-4 and V is TRBV12-3 or TRBV12-4; D is uncertain. The V and J ends lost 7 bases and 8 bases respectively, with 14 bases between them. The CDR3 is made up of 13 amino acids. This CDR3 reads CASTKQGKEKLFF. The DNA of the CDR3 is TGTGCCAGCACCAAACAAGGAAAGGAAAAACTGTTTTTT.

This clonotype has more than one count but fewer than ten. The chain couples TRBV5-8 to TRBJ2-3; TRBD1 is a possible D gene (5 bases). The CDR3 totals 16 residues. CDR1 SGHTS and CDR2 YDEGEE come from the germline V gene. V was shortened by 3 bases and J by 8 bases, with 22 bases between the two germline ends. The CDR3 DNA reads as TGTGCCAGCAGCTATTGGAGCCAGGCTTGGGGCGGTACGCAGTATTTT. Translating it yields CASSYWSQAWGGTQYF.

The gene calls are TRBV20-1 and TRBJ2-3; 11 positions agree with TRBD1. The germline V gene has CDR1 DFQATT and CDR2 SNEGSKA (reference sequence). The CDR3 runs 14 residues. Trimming cost V 6 bases and J 6 bases; bases outside gene matches: 8. CDR3 DNA: TGCAGTGCCCAAGGACAGGGGGCTTGGGATACGCAGTATTTT. It is translated as CSAQGQGAWDTQYF.

The sample holds many counts of this clonotype. The genes are TRBV5-1 and TRBJ1-1; TRBD1 might be the D (5 bases). Deletions cut 5 bases from V and 7 bases from J, with 18 bases between. The germline CDR1 and CDR2 sequences are SGHRS and YFSETQ. This CDR3 region has 14 residues. Here the CDR3 reads CASRKGDLSNEAFF. Here the CDR3 DNA reads TGCGCCAGCAGAAAAGGGGACCTCTCCAATGAAGCTTTCTTT.

This clonotype was seen a few times. This rearrangement joins TRBV3-1 to TRBJ2-1, with TRBD2 identical over 12 bases. J was trimmed by 3 bases and V by 1 base; bases with no gene match: 1. This CDR3 has 16 residues. Per the germline V gene, CDR1 is LGHDT and CDR2 is YNNKEL (reference sequence). CDR3 amino acids: CASSQGGLAGYNEQFF. As DNA, the CDR3 is TGTGCCAGCAGCCAAGGGGGACTAGCGGGCTACAATGAGCAGTTCTTC.

This chain joins TRBV18 and TRBJ2-1; 8 positions agree with TRBD2. V trimming: 2 bases; J trimming: 9 bases; junction bases outside the gene matches: 0. Germline V gene lookup returns CDR1 KGHSH and CDR2 LQKENI. There are 12 residues in the CDR3. The DNA for the CDR3 is TGTGCCAGCTCACCAAGCGGGGGTGAGCAGTTCTTC. Its translation is CASSPSGGEQFF.

The V gene is TRBV24-1, the J gene TRBJ2-5; 9 positions agree with TRBD1. In germline, CDR1 is KGHDR, CDR2 SFDVKD. The CDR3 length is 15 residues. V gave up 4 bases and J gave up 5 bases; unmatched junction bases: 7. The CDR3 loop is CATSDPQGAGETQYF. CDR3 DNA sequence: TGTGCCACCAGTGACCCACAGGGGGCGGGGGAGACCCAGTACTTC.

This clonotype was counted ten times or more. CDR3 region: CASSDSGGAYNEQFF. CDR3 bases: TGTGCCAGCAGTGATAGCGGGGGGGCCTACAATGAGCAGTTCTTC. The chain is built from TRBV6-1 and TRBJ2-1; 11 bases fit TRBD2. The length of the CDR3 is 15 residues. Losses at the gene ends were 3 bases for V and 2 bases for J; bases not matched to a gene: 0. Germline V gene data show CDR1 as MNHNS and CDR2 as SASEGT.

This clonotype was counted between two and nine times. The chain carries TRBV7-8 and TRBJ2-1; TRBD1 is a possible D gene (6 bases). The V end lost 2 bases, the J end lost 5 bases, and 13 bases lay between the germline ends. The germline CDR1 and CDR2 sequences are SGHVS and FQNEAQ. The CDR3 is 15 residues long. CDR3 sequence: CASSLLQGSNNEQFF. The CDR3 DNA reads TGTGCCAGCAGCTTATTACAGGGTAGTAACAATGAGCAGTTCTTC.

This clonotype was detected a few times. This chain links TRBV2 with TRBJ1-2, with D possibly being TRBD1 (5 bases). From germline, CDR1 is SNHLY and CDR2 FYNNEI. The CDR3 covers 17 residues. Trimming pared 5 bases from V and 4 bases from J, leaving 23 bases between. The CDR3 loop is CASSLRGGGVEGYGYTF. The CDR3 coding sequence is TGTGCCAGCAGTCTTCGGGGGGGAGGTGTGGAGGGCTATGGCTACACCTTC.

This clonotype was detected a few times. V and J are TRBV18 and TRBJ2-3; D ambiguous. V was pared by 2 bases and J by 7 bases, with 13 bases between. The CDR3 has 14 amino acids. Germline V gene sequence: CDR1 KGHSH, CDR2 LQKENI. The CDR3 DNA follows: TGTGCCAGCTCACCAAGCCTACCCCCCCATACGCAGTATTTT. This codes for CASSPSLPPHTQYF.

This chain uses TRBV11-2 with TRBJ2-7, with TRBD1 as a possible D gene (6 bases). V lost 3 bases to trimming and J lost 2 bases, with 11 bases between them. CDR1 and CDR2 from the germline V gene are SGHAT and FQNNGV. This CDR3 spans 14 amino acids. The CDR3 loop is CASSFLSGAYEQYF. In nucleotides, the CDR3 is TGTGCCAGCAGCTTCCTCTCAGGGGCCTACGAGCAGTACTTC.

This sequence joins TRBV5-1 and TRBJ1-1; D not resolved. Between the trimmed V and J ends, which lost 4 bases and 1 base, there was a span of 17 bases. Germline CDR1 SGHRS, CDR2 YFSETQ. This CDR3 is built from 16 residues. The DNA for the CDR3 is TGCGCCAGCAGCATGGTTGGCAGGACGCGGAACACTGAAGCTTTCTTT. This gives the protein CASSMVGRTRNTEAFF.

The V and J genes are TRBV7-2 and TRBJ2-7; TRBD1 might be the D (6 bases). Trimming pared 8 bases from V and 0 bases from J, leaving 11 bases between. Germline CDR1 reads SGHTA; CDR2 reads FQGNSA. The CDR3 length is 13 residues. The CDR3 bases are TGTGCCAGCCGGACAGTGGACTCCTACGAGCAGTACTTC. Amino acid sequence: CASRTVDSYEQYF. The variable domain in full, with the rest retrieved from reference TRBV7-2 and TRBJ2-7, is GAGVSQSPSNKVTEKGKDVELRCDPISGHTALYWYRQSLGQGLEFLIYFQGNSAPDKSGLPSDRFSAERTGGSVSTLTIQRTQQEDSAVYLCASRTVDSYEQYFGPGTRLTVT.

This clonotype was seen more than once but under ten times. This chain links TRBV19 with TRBJ2-3, with D unclear. The CDR3 covers 13 residues. The germline gives CDR1 LNHDA, CDR2 SQIVND (reference sequence). Trimming took 6 bases from V and 0 from J, leaving 7 bases between them. Here the CDR3 DNA reads TGTGCCAGTAGACCGACTAGCACAGATACGCAGTATTTT. Its protein product is CASRPTSTDTQYF.

This clonotype was seen more than once but under ten times. This chain joins TRBV5-1 and TRBJ1-1; no definite D call. The CDR3 consists of 16 residues. CDR1 and CDR2 from the germline V gene are SGHRS and YFSETQ. V was cut by 0 bases and J by 3 bases, with 15 bases left in between. CDR3 bases: TGCGCCAGCAGCTTGGCCCCGGAATTTAGTGACACTGAAGCTTTCTTT. It is translated as CASSLAPEFSDTEAFF.

This clonotype has a count of ten or more. This chain uses TRBV7-3 with TRBJ1-6; perhaps TRBD1 as D (6 bases). The CDR3 covers 14 residues. Deletions cut 3 bases from V and 10 bases from J, with 13 bases between. Germline loops: CDR1 SGHTA, CDR2 FQGTGA. Here the CDR3 reads CASSFTGRGSPLHF. CDR3 sequence (DNA): TGTGCCAGCAGCTTTACAGGGAGAGGGTCACCCCTCCACTTT.

J is TRBJ2-5 and V is TRBV7-2, with 11 bases lining up with TRBD1. The CDR3 is 16 residues long. Looked up from germline, CDR1 is SGHTA and CDR2 is FQGNSA. V trimming: 5 bases; J trimming: 5 bases; junction bases outside the gene matches: 10. The CDR3 nucleotides read TGTGCCAGCAGCCCCCGGACAGGGGGCAGGAGGGAGACCCAGTACTTC. Translating gives CASSPRTGGRRETQYF. The full variable domain, with the rest looked up from reference TRBV7-2 and TRBJ2-5, is GAGVSQSPSNKVTEKGKDVELRCDPISGHTALYWYRQSLGQGLEFLIYFQGNSAPDKSGLPSDRFSAERTGGSVSTLTIQRTQQEDSAVYLCASSPRTGGRRETQYFGPGTRLLVL.

This clonotype was counted at least ten times. The rearrangement joins TRBV6-1 to TRBJ2-1; D not certain. The germline gives CDR1 MNHNS, CDR2 SASEGT. This CDR3 is built from 14 residues. V was pared by 6 bases and J by 6 bases, with 15 bases between. The CDR3 sequence: CASSHISTGNEQFF. The CDR3 coding sequence is TGTGCCAGCAGCCACATATCGACGGGCAATGAGCAGTTCTTC.

This clonotype was seen a few times. This rearrangement joins TRBV6-1 to TRBJ2-7, with 7 nucleotides matching TRBD1. CDR1 MNHNS and CDR2 SASEGT come from the germline V gene. V lost 5 bases and J lost 2; bases outside the gene matches: 6. This CDR3 is built from 14 residues. In DNA form, the CDR3 reads TGTGCCAGCAGTCCACCGACAGGGACCTACGAGCAGTACTTC. Translating gives CASSPPTGTYEQYF.

This clonotype was observed at least ten times. For the CDR3, the DNA is TGTGCCAGCAGCGCCCTACAGGGAACCGAGCTGTTTTTT. Residues: CASSALQGTELFF. The chain uses TRBV12-3 or TRBV12-4 and TRBJ2-2, with D possibly TRBD1 on 6 matching bases. The germline V and J ends were trimmed by 6 bases and 11 bases, with 16 bases remaining between them. The CDR3 totals 13 residues.